The next 25 T cell receptor beta chains were all read from a single sample in a study of cytotoxic CD8 clonotypes in ibrutinib-treated CLL. Using immunoSEQ multiplex PCR, the repertoire was profiled, and TCRdb retains in-frame clones only, with some absent. The sample lists 130,000 to 150,000 clones; approximately 89% were seen once. The sequences come from PBMCs, collected after 12 months of ibrutinib treatment. These receptors were taken from a human donor with chronic lymphocytic leukemia.

The chain uses TRBV7-3 and TRBJ2-1, with 8 bases fitting TRBD2. With V trimmed by 5 bases and J by 5 bases, 5 bases remained unmatched. CDR3 size: 14 residues. Germline CDR1 and CDR2: SGHTA and FQGTGA. The CDR3 nucleotides are TGTGCCAGCAGCCGGGGGGGCCAAAACAATGAGCAGTTCTTC. Encoded protein: CASSRGGQNNEQFF.

J is TRBJ1-5 and V is TRBV12-5, with D unclear. The CDR3 is 12 residues long. Germline V gene lookup returns CDR1 LGHNT and CDR2 FRNRAP. The V end was cut by 1 base, the J end by 5 bases, with 3 bases between. The CDR3 DNA reads as TGTGCTAGTGGTTTGGGGGATCAGCCCCAGCATTTT. Translating gives CASGLGDQPQHF. Full variable domain (remainder filled in from reference TRBV12-5 and TRBJ1-5): DARVTQTPRHKVTEMGQEVTMRCQPILGHNTVFWYRQTMMQGLELLAYFRNRAPLDDSGMPKDRFSAEMPDATLATLKIQPSEPRDSAVYFCASGLGDQPQHFGDGTRLSIL.

This clone was seen only once. The chain employs TRBV27 and TRBJ2-6, with no clear D. Germline CDR1 reads MNHEY; CDR2 reads SMNVEV (reference sequence). There are 13 residues in the CDR3. Trimming stripped 3 bases from V and 4 bases from J, with 4 bases between. CDR3 sequence: CASSFTGANVLTF. For the CDR3, the DNA is TGTGCCAGCAGTTTTACGGGGGCCAACGTCCTGACTTTC.

In DNA form, the CDR3 reads TGTGCCAGTAGGGATGGACTTAGCAATCAGCCCCAGCATTTT. Translating it yields CASRDGLSNQPQHF. The chain is built from TRBV19 and TRBJ1-5; D is unclear. Germline V gene lookup returns CDR1 LNHDA and CDR2 SQIVND (reference sequence). The V and J ends lost 6 bases and 0 bases respectively, with 9 bases between them. This CDR3 contains 14 residues.

The chain combines TRBV18 with TRBJ2-3; D ambiguous. The germline CDR1 and CDR2 sequences are KGHSH and LQKENI. The CDR3 is 13 amino acids. The V end was cut by 3 bases, the J end by 4 bases, with 8 bases between. The CDR3 DNA sequence: TGTGCCAGCTCACCGTCACCCCCAGATACGCAGTATTTT. Its translation is CASSPSPPDTQYF.

This chain connects TRBV12-2 to TRBJ2-7; the D call in the table, TRBD2, was not verified against the DNA. TRBV12-2 is tagged as a pseudogene. CDR3 length: 16 amino acids. The CDR3, as DNA: TGTGCAAGTCACTTACAGGGAGCGGGGTTCGTCTACGAGCAGTACTTC. Translation gives CASHLQGAGFVYEQYF.

The CDR3 DNA is TGTGCCAGCAGCAAAGTACTCCCGCAGCAGTACTTC. The encoded protein is CASSKVLPQQYF. V usage is TRBV21-1 and J usage is TRBJ2-7; the table's D call TRBD2 went unverified against the DNA. TRBV21-1 constitutes a pseudogene. The CDR3 has 12 residues.

This chain links TRBV28 with TRBJ2-2; 7 positions match TRBD2. The CDR3 loop spans 14 amino acids. Germline CDR1 is MDHEN and CDR2 is SYDVKM. J gave up 5 bases and V 3 bases, and 3 bases lay outside the gene matches. The CDR3 protein is CASSFRGVTGELFF. The CDR3 DNA sequence: TGTGCCAGCAGTTTCCGGGGGGTGACCGGGGAGCTGTTTTTT.

Here the CDR3 DNA reads TGTGCCAGCAGCCGAACAAGGCGTCAGGTATTCGGTGAGCAGTTCTTC. It is translated as CASSRTRRQVFGEQFF. The V and J genes are TRBV7-9 and TRBJ2-1; D is ambiguous. This CDR3 spans 16 amino acids. From germline, CDR1 is SEHNR and CDR2 FQNEAQ (reference sequence). V was pared by 5 bases and J by 9 bases, with 23 bases between. Full variable domain (rest looked up from reference TRBV7-9 and TRBJ2-1): DTGVSQNPRHKITKRGQNVTFRCDPISEHNRLYWYRQTLGQGPEFLTYFQNEAQLEKSRLLSDRFSAERPKGSFSTLEIQRTEQGDSAMYLCASSRTRRQVFGEQFFGPGTRLTVL.

The chain employs TRBV5-1 and TRBJ1-1; maybe TRBD1 (6 bases). V was clipped by 2 bases and J by 3 bases, with 11 bases between them. The CDR3 contains 14 residues. Germline loops: CDR1 SGHRS, CDR2 YFSETQ. The CDR3 coding sequence is TGCGCCAGCAGCTTACAGGGAGGGGACACTGAAGCTTTCTTT. Protein product: CASSLQGGDTEAFF.

This chain uses TRBV7-2 with TRBJ1-4; D remains unclear. Trimming left V 5 bases short and J 1 base short, with 8 bases between. CDR1 is SGHTA and CDR2 is FQGNSA in the germline V gene. The CDR3 length is 14 residues. CDR3 coding DNA: TGTGCCAGCAGCCCTGAGAGAACTAATGAAAAACTGTTTTTT. Amino acids: CASSPERTNEKLFF. Full variable domain (remainder filled in from reference TRBV7-2 and TRBJ1-4): GAGVSQSPSNKVTEKGKDVELRCDPISGHTALYWYRQSLGQGLEFLIYFQGNSAPDKSGLPSDRFSAERTGGSVSTLTIQRTQQEDSAVYLCASSPERTNEKLFFGSGTQLSVL.

This clone was observed a single time. The chain is built from TRBV20-1 and TRBJ2-2; possible D gene TRBD2, 5 bases. CDR3 length equals 11 residues. Germline assignment: CDR1 DFQATT and CDR2 SNEGSKA (reference sequence). CDR3 residues: CSFRGTGELFF. Here the CDR3 DNA reads TGCAGCTTCCGGGGCACCGGGGAGCTGTTTTTT.

V is TRBV19 and J is TRBJ2-7, with D unresolved. CDR1 LNHDA and CDR2 SQIVND come from the germline V gene (reference sequence). Trimming cost V 3 bases and J 2 bases, with 11 bases left between them. This CDR3 is 14 amino acids long. The CDR3, as DNA: TGTGCCAGTAGTATCAAGGGCGGAGCCTACGAGCAGTACTTC. Its protein product is CASSIKGGAYEQYF.

The V call is TRBV27, the J call TRBJ2-1, with D possibly TRBD2 on 6 matching bases. V was trimmed by 2 bases and J by 2 bases, leaving 16 bases between them. The germline gives CDR1 MNHEY, CDR2 SMNVEV (reference sequence). The CDR3 is 17 residues long. For the CDR3, the DNA is TGTGCCAGCAGTTTAGGTTCCCGGAGACTAGCCTACAATGAGCAGTTCTTC. Protein: CASSLGSRRLAYNEQFF.

This clone has only one observation. The CDR3 region has the DNA TGTGCCAGTAGTCCATTAACCTACCAGGGTAGGAACACTGAAGCTTTCTTT. Its protein product is CASSPLTYQGRNTEAFF. The chain links TRBV19 to TRBJ1-1, with D possibly being TRBD1 (5 bases). Germline CDR1 LNHDA, CDR2 SQIVND (reference sequence). The CDR3 is 17 amino acids. Trimming removed 5 bases from V and 1 base from J, with 20 bases in between.

The chain combines TRBV19 with TRBJ2-5, with 12 nucleotides matching TRBD1. The CDR3 has 17 amino acids. Per germline, CDR1 LNHDA and CDR2 SQIVND (reference sequence). The V and J ends lost 9 bases and 5 bases, in that order; junction bases with no gene match: 16. CDR3 nucleotide sequence: TGTGCCAGCAAGAGGGGGACAGGGGGCCAGATAGGGGAGACCCAGTACTTC. This gives the protein CASKRGTGGQIGETQYF.

J is TRBJ1-3 and V is TRBV7-2; the D is unclear. There are 14 residues in the CDR3. The V gene's germline CDR1 is SGHTA and CDR2 FQGNSA. V lost 2 bases, J lost 4 bases, and 9 bases lay in between. The CDR3 spells CASSLIRAGNTIYF. The CDR3 nucleotides read TGTGCCAGCAGCTTAATCCGGGCGGGAAACACCATATATTTT.

This chain uses TRBV7-9 with TRBJ2-3; 10 nucleotides agree with TRBD2. The trim removed 8 bases at V and 1 base at J, leaving 6 bases unmatched. The germline V gene has CDR1 SEHNR and CDR2 FQNEAQ (reference sequence). The CDR3 has 15 amino acids. Here the CDR3 DNA reads TGTGCCAGCTCGATAGCGGGAGGAGGCACAGATACGCAGTATTTT. Encoded protein: CASSIAGGGTDTQYF.

V is TRBV9 and J is TRBJ2-3; maybe TRBD1 (6 bases). The germline CDR1 and CDR2 sequences are SGDLS and YYNGEE. Trimming pared 2 bases from V and 6 bases from J, leaving 16 bases between. The CDR3 runs 15 residues. CDR3 DNA sequence: TGTGCCAGCAGCGTTACCAGGGGTTCCCCGGATACGCAGTATTTT. Protein: CASSVTRGSPDTQYF.

The chain uses TRBV19 and TRBJ1-4, with unresolved D. Germline V gene sequence: CDR1 LNHDA, CDR2 SQIVND (reference sequence). CDR3 length: 11 amino acids. The V end was cut by 8 bases, the J end by 5 bases, with 6 bases between. The CDR3 reads CASELNEKLFF. The CDR3 coding sequence is TGTGCCAGTGAACTGAATGAAAAACTGTTTTTT.

The chain combines TRBV7-9 with TRBJ2-2; D gene unclear. Germline CDR1 reads SEHNR; CDR2 reads FQNEAQ (reference sequence). The CDR3 covers 15 residues. V lost 8 bases and J lost 4, with 17 bases in between. In DNA form, the CDR3 reads TGTGCCAGCCGAGCCGAGGCGGCCGTCACCGGGGAGCTGTTTTTT. This codes for CASRAEAAVTGELFF.

The chain recombines TRBV7-9 with TRBJ2-3; D not resolved. Germline loops: CDR1 SEHNR, CDR2 FQNEAQ (reference sequence). V lost 2 bases to trimming and J lost 3 bases, with 3 bases between them. The CDR3 extends over 12 amino acids. This CDR3 is CASSLFTDTQYF. The DNA for the CDR3 is TGTGCCAGCAGCTTATTTACAGATACGCAGTATTTT.

This chain connects TRBV5-1 to TRBJ1-2; 8 positions agree with TRBD1. The trim removed 2 bases at V and 9 bases at J, leaving 6 bases unmatched. Germline V gives CDR1 SGHRS, CDR2 YFSETQ. The CDR3 is 13 amino acids. CDR3 DNA: TGCGCCAGCAGCTTCGACAGGGGTAAGAGCTACACCTTC. Amino acid sequence: CASSFDRGKSYTF.

The chain's CDR3 is CASGTNSPEAFF. CDR3 sequence (DNA): TGTGCCAGTGGGACAAACTCCCCCGAAGCTTTCTTT. The chain couples TRBV6-6 to TRBJ1-1, with a weak D call TRBD1 (6 bases). The CDR3 contains 12 residues. CDR1 is MNHNY, CDR2 SVGAGI, per germline (reference sequence). The V gene lost 9 bases and the J gene lost 8 bases, with 16 bases spanning the gap.

A single count supports this clone. The chain uses TRBV28 and TRBJ2-7, with D perhaps matching TRBD1 or TRBD2 (5 bases each). Germline assignment: CDR1 MDHEN and CDR2 SYDVKM. V lost 5 bases to trimming and J lost 1 base, with 15 bases between them. CDR3 size: 15 residues. CDR3: CASSPGTASSYEQYF. In DNA form, the CDR3 reads TGTGCCAGCAGTCCCGGGACGGCTAGTTCCTACGAGCAGTACTTC.